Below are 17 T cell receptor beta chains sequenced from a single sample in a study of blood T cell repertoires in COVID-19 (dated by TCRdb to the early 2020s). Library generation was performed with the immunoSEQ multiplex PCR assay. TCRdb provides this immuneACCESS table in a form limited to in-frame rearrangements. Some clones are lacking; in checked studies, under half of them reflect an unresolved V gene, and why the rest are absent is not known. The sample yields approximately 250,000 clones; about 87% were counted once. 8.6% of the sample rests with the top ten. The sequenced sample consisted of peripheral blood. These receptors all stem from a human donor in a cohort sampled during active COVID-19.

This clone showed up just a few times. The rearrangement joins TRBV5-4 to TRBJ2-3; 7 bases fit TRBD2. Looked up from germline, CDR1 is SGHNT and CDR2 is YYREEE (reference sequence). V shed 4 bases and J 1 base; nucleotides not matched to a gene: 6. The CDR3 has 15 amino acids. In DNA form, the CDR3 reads TGTGCCAGCAGCCCAGGACTAGTCGGCACAGATACGCAGTATTTT. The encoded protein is CASSPGLVGTDTQYF.

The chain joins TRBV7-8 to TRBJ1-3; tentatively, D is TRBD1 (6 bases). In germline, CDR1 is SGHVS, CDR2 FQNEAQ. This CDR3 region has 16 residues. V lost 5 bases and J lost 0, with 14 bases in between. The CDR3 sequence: CASSREGTSSGNTIYF. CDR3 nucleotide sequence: TGTGCCAGCAGCCGAGAGGGGACAAGCTCTGGAAACACCATATATTTT.

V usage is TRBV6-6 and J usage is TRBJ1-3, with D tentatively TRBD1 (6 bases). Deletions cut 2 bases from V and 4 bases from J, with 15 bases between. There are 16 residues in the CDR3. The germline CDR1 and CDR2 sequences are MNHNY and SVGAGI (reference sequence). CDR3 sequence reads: CASSYPVGAEGNTIYF. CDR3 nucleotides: TGTGCCAGCAGTTACCCCGTGGGGGCGGAAGGAAACACCATATATTTT.

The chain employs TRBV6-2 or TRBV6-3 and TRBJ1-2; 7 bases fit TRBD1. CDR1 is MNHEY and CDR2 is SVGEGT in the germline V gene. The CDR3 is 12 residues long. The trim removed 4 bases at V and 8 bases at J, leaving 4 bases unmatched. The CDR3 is CASSSGTVGYTF. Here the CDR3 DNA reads TGTGCCAGCAGTTCCGGGACAGTCGGCTACACCTTC.

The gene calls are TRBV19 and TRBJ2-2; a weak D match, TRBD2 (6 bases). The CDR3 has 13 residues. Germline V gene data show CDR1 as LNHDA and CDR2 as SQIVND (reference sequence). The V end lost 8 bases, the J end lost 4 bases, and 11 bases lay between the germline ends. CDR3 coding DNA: TGTGCCAGTGGGGCGGGACTCACCGGGGAGCTGTTTTTT. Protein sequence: CASGAGLTGELFF.

The CDR3 sequence: CASSLLAQGYEQYF. The CDR3 DNA follows: TGCGCCAGCAGCTTACTGGCCCAGGGGTACGAGCAGTACTTC. The chain carries TRBV5-1 and TRBJ2-7, with a weak D call TRBD1 (6 bases). CDR1 is SGHRS, CDR2 YFSETQ, per germline. The germline V and J ends were trimmed by 2 bases and 4 bases, with 13 bases remaining between them. There are 14 residues in the CDR3.

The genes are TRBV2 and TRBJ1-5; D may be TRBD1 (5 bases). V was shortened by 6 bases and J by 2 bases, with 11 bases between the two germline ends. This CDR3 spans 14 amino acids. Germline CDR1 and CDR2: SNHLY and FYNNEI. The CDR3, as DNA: TGTGCCAGCAGCGCAGGGAGGGGCAATCAGCCCCAGCATTTT. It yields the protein CASSAGRGNQPQHF. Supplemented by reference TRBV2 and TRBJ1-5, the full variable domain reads EPEVTQTPSHQVTQMGQEVILRCVPISNHLYFYWYRQILGQKVEFLVSFYNNEISEKSEIFDDQFSVERPDGSNFTLKIRSTKLEDSAMYFCASSAGRGNQPQHFGDGTRLSIL.

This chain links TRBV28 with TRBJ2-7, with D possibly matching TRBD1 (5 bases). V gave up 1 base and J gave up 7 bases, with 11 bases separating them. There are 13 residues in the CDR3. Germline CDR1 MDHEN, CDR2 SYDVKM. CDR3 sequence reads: CASSLSRKGEQYF. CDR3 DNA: TGTGCCAGCAGTTTATCAAGGAAGGGGGAGCAGTACTTC.

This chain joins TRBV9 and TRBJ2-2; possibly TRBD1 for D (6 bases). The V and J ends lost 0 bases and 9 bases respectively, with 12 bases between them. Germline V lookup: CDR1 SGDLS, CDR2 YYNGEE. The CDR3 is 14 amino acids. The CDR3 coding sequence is TGTGCCAGCAGCGTAGGGGCAGGGGCCAGGGAGCTGTTTTTT. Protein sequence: CASSVGAGARELFF. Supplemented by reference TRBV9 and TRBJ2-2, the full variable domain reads DSGVTQTPKHLITATGQRVTLRCSPRSGDLSVYWYQQSLDQGLQFLIQYYNGEERAKGNILERFSAQQFPDLHSELNLSSLELGDSALYFCASSVGAGARELFFGEGSRLTVL.

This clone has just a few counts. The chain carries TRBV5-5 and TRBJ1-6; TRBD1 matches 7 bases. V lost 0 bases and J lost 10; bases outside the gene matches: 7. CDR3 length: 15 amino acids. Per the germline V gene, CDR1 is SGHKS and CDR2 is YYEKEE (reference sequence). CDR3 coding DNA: TGTGCCAGCAGCTTGGTGTACAGGGGTGGATCACCCCTCCACTTT. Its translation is CASSLVYRGGSPLHF.

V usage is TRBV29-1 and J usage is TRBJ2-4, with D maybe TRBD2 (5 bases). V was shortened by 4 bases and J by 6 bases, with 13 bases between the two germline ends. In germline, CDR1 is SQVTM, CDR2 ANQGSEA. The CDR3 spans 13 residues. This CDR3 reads CSVGLDAGNIQYF. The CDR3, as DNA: TGCAGCGTTGGCTTGGACGCGGGAAACATTCAGTACTTC. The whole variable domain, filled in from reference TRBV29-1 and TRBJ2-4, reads SAVISQKPSRDICQRGTSLTIQCQVDSQVTMMFWYRQQPGQSLTLIATANQGSEATYESGFVIDKFPISRPNLTFSTLTVSNMSPEDSSIYLCSVGLDAGNIQYFGAGTRLSVL.

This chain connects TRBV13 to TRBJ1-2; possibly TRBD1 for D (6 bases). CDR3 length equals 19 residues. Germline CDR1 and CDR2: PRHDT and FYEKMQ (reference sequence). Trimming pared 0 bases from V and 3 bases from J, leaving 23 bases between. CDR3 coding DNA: TGTGCCAGCAGCTTAGGGACCGTTTGGCAGTCACAGGGTTACTATGGCTACACCTTC. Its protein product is CASSLGTVWQSQGYYGYTF. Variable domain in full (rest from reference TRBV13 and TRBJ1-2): AAGVIQSPRHLIKEKRETATLKCYPIPRHDTVYWYQQGPGQDPQFLISFYEKMQSDKGSIPDRFSAQQFSDYHSELNMSSLELGDSALYFCASSLGTVWQSQGYYGYTFGSGTRLTVV.

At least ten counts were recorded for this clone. This CDR3 reads CASSQDSGGGDTQYF. CDR3 nucleotides: TGTGCCAGCAGCCAAGATAGCGGGGGGGGAGATACGCAGTATTTT. The V and J genes are TRBV3-1 (or the pseudogene TRBV3-2) and TRBJ2-3, with TRBD2 identical over 11 bases. With V trimmed by 0 bases and J by 5 bases, 1 base remained unmatched. CDR3 length: 15 residues. Germline V gene data show CDR1 as LGHDT and CDR2 as YNNKEL (reference sequence).

The CDR3 spells CASSLAGAGPGNEQFF. Here the CDR3 DNA reads TGTGCCAGCAGCTTAGCTGGGGCAGGGCCGGGCAATGAGCAGTTCTTC. The rearrangement links TRBV7-6 to TRBJ2-1; the D gene is possibly TRBD1 (5 bases). Germline V gene lookup returns CDR1 SGHVS and CDR2 FNYEAQ. The V gene lost 0 bases and the J gene lost 6 bases, with 15 bases spanning the gap. The CDR3 spans 16 residues.

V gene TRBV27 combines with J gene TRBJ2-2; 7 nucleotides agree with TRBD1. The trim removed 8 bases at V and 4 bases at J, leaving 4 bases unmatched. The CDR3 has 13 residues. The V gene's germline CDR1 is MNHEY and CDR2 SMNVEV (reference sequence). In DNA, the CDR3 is TGTGCCAGCGGGAGACAGGGCACCGGGGAGCTGTTTTTT. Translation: CASGRQGTGELFF.

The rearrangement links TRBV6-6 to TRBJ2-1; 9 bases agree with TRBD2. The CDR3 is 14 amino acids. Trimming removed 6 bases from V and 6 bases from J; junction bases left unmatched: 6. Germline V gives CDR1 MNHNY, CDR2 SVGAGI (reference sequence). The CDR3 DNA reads TGTGCCAGCAGCCGCGGGGGGGTTCTCAATGAGCAGTTCTTC. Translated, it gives CASSRGGVLNEQFF.

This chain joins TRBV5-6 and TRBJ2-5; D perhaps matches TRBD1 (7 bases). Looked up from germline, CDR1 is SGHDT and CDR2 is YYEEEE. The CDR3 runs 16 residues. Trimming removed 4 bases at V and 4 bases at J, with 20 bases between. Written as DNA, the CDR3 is TGTGCCAGCAGCGGCTCCGGGACTTACAGGGGAGAGACCCAGTACTTC. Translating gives CASSGSGTYRGETQYF.